One sample yielded the 27 T cell receptor beta chains listed below, sequenced in a study of B cell selection in AIRE deficiency. Regulatory T cells were sorted as CD4+CD25hiCD127low/negative cells. Clones were sequenced by immunoSEQ multiplex PCR, and TCRdb holds only the in-frame ones, with some missing. The sample records roughly 18,000 clones, roughly 91% being singletons. Sequencing was done on a sample of CD4+CD25+ Tregs sorted from PBMCs. The source is a human donor in good health.

This clone was found a few times. The J gene is TRBJ1-4, the V gene TRBV7-9; D unclear. V was pared by 3 bases and J by 8 bases, with 16 bases between. The V gene's germline CDR1 is SEHNR and CDR2 FQNEAQ (reference sequence). CDR3 length: 15 amino acids. Here the CDR3 reads CASSFGGTFREKLFF. As DNA, the CDR3 is TGTGCCAGCAGCTTCGGTGGTACGTTTAGGGAAAAACTGTTTTTT. Supplemented by reference TRBV7-9 and TRBJ1-4, the full variable domain reads DTGVSQNPRHKITKRGQNVTFRCDPISEHNRLYWYRQTLGQGPEFLTYFQNEAQLEKSRLLSDRFSAERPKGSFSTLEIQRTEQGDSAMYLCASSFGGTFREKLFFGSGTQLSVL.

The CDR3 nucleotides are TGTGCCAGCAGACGGGAGGTTTATGGAAGCGAGCAGTACTTC. Amino acid sequence: CASRREVYGSEQYF. The V gene is TRBV6-5, the J gene TRBJ2-7; 7 bases line up with TRBD2. The CDR3 totals 14 residues. V lost 6 bases to trimming and J lost 6 bases; unmatched junction nucleotides: 11. Per germline, CDR1 MNHEY and CDR2 SVGAGI.

The gene calls are TRBV11-2 and TRBJ2-1; D remains unclear. V dropped 3 bases and J dropped 6 bases, with 18 bases sitting between them. The CDR3 extends over 16 amino acids. Germline V gives CDR1 SGHAT, CDR2 FQNNGV. CDR3 sequence: CASSFSRSNPSNEQFF. CDR3 DNA sequence: TGTGCCAGCAGCTTCTCTCGCAGCAATCCATCCAATGAGCAGTTCTTC.

This chain joins TRBV5-4 and TRBJ2-1, with 8 nucleotides matching TRBD2. Germline V gives CDR1 SGHNT, CDR2 YYREEE (reference sequence). The ends lost 7 bases at V and 4 bases at J; junction bases unmatched: 4. The CDR3 is made up of 13 amino acids. The DNA for the CDR3 is TGTGCCAGCGGGACGGGAGGGTACAATGAGCAGTTCTTC. It translates to CASGTGGYNEQFF.

The genes are TRBV18 and TRBJ2-5; weak D call: TRBD2 (6 bases). Per germline, CDR1 KGHSH and CDR2 LQKENI. CDR3 length equals 17 residues. V dropped 0 bases and J dropped 5 bases, with 19 bases sitting between them. As DNA, the CDR3 is TGTGCCAGCTCACCACCGAACAGCCCGGGACTTGGGGAGACCCAGTACTTC. Translation: CASSPPNSPGLGETQYF.

This clone was found once. This chain links TRBV11-2 with TRBJ2-3; D gene ambiguous. Germline V gene data show CDR1 as SGHAT and CDR2 as FQNNGV. Deletions cut 5 bases from V and 5 bases from J, with 14 bases between. The CDR3 consists of 14 residues. This CDR3 reads CASSPRQVRDTQYF. The DNA for the CDR3 is TGTGCCAGCAGCCCGCGGCAGGTGAGAGATACGCAGTATTTT. The full variable domain, completed using reference TRBV11-2 and TRBJ2-3, is EAGVAQSPRYKIIEKRQSVAFWCNPISGHATLYWYQQILGQGPKLLIQFQNNGVVDDSQLPKDRFSAERLKGVDSTLKIQPAKLEDSAVYLCASSPRQVRDTQYFGPGTRLTVL.

The V and J genes are TRBV5-1 and TRBJ2-5; weak D call: TRBD2 (5 bases). Between the trimmed V and J ends, which lost 6 bases and 3 bases, there was a span of 15 bases. This CDR3 has 14 residues. From germline, CDR1 is SGHRS and CDR2 YFSETQ. The CDR3 region is CASTPSPGKETQYF. The CDR3 DNA follows: TGCGCCAGCACCCCTTCTCCGGGGAAAGAGACCCAGTACTTC.

This chain uses TRBV18 with TRBJ2-7, with D possibly being TRBD2 (5 bases). The CDR3 is 13 amino acids. CDR1 and CDR2 (germline): KGHSH, LQKENI. The germline V and J ends were trimmed by 5 bases and 5 bases, with 13 bases remaining between them. In nucleotides, the CDR3 is TGTGCCAGCTCATCCACTAGTATGAACGAGCAGTACTTC. Translation gives CASSSTSMNEQYF.

The rearrangement uses TRBV7-2 and TRBJ2-7; 10 bases fit TRBD2. Germline V gives CDR1 SGHTA, CDR2 FQGNSA. V was clipped by 1 base and J by 2 bases; unmatched bases: 5. This CDR3 spans 16 amino acids. The CDR3: CASSLDLAGDPYEQYF. In DNA form, the CDR3 reads TGTGCCAGCAGCTTAGACCTAGCGGGAGATCCCTACGAGCAGTACTTC.

The V gene is TRBV5-1, the J gene TRBJ2-5; a weak D match, TRBD1 (6 bases). This CDR3 region has 13 residues. Trimming took 6 bases from V and 7 from J, leaving 16 bases between them. CDR1 and CDR2 from the germline V gene are SGHRS and YFSETQ. The CDR3 protein is CASTYTGTATQYF. In DNA, the CDR3 is TGCGCCAGCACGTATACAGGGACGGCGACCCAGTACTTC.

The chain employs TRBV2 and TRBJ2-6, with D uncertain. V was shortened by 4 bases and J by 4 bases, with 17 bases between the two germline ends. The CDR3 has 17 amino acids. Germline-derived CDR1 and CDR2 are SNHLY and FYNNEI. The CDR3 DNA sequence: TGTGCCAGCAGTGGATGGTTTGGCGTGACCGGGGCCAACGTCCTGACTTTC. Translated: CASSGWFGVTGANVLTF.

The genes are TRBV2 and TRBJ1-5; no definite D call. Germline V gene sequence: CDR1 SNHLY, CDR2 FYNNEI. CDR3 length equals 14 residues. Trimming pared 3 bases from V and 3 bases from J, leaving 9 bases between. In nucleotides, the CDR3 is TGTGCCAGCAGTGAGGGCAACTACAATCAGCCCCAGCATTTT. It is translated as CASSEGNYNQPQHF. Complete variable domain (other parts from reference TRBV2 and TRBJ1-5): EPEVTQTPSHQVTQMGQEVILRCVPISNHLYFYWYRQILGQKVEFLVSFYNNEISEKSEIFDDQFSVERPDGSNFTLKIRSTKLEDSAMYFCASSEGNYNQPQHFGDGTRLSIL.

This clone came up a few times. The chain combines TRBV28 with TRBJ2-7, with D perhaps TRBD1 or TRBD2 (5 bases each). The CDR3 is 15 residues long. CDR1 and CDR2 from the germline V gene are MDHEN and SYDVKM. The V gene lost 6 bases and the J gene lost 3 bases, with 18 bases spanning the gap. CDR3: CASRDGTHSFYEQYF. In DNA form, the CDR3 reads TGTGCCAGCAGAGACGGGACCCACAGCTTCTACGAGCAGTACTTC.

The chain recombines TRBV18 with TRBJ2-3, with 12 bases fitting TRBD2. Trimming removed 3 bases from V and 0 bases from J; junction bases left unmatched: 4. CDR1 and CDR2 (germline): KGHSH, LQKENI. This CDR3 region has 17 residues. For the CDR3, the DNA is TGTGCCAGCTCACCGACTAGCGGGGGACCTAGCACAGATACGCAGTATTTT. This encodes CASSPTSGGPSTDTQYF.

This clone was seen once. The chain carries TRBV7-2 and TRBJ1-2; a possible D gene is TRBD1 (5 bases). Germline V CDR1 and CDR2: SGHTA, FQGNSA. This CDR3 is built from 14 residues. Trimming took 5 bases from V and 5 from J, leaving 15 bases between them. CDR3 DNA sequence: TGTGCCAGCAGCCCGGGACGAGCGGGTTATGGCTACACCTTC. This encodes CASSPGRAGYGYTF.

V gene TRBV28 combines with J gene TRBJ2-7, with 9 bases fitting TRBD2. CDR3 length: 15 residues. V gave up 5 bases and J gave up 7 bases; unmatched junction bases: 12. CDR1 MDHEN and CDR2 SYDVKM come from the germline V gene. CDR3 sequence reads: CASSPQGLASREQYF. In nucleotides, the CDR3 is TGTGCCAGCAGTCCGCAGGGACTAGCAAGTAGGGAGCAGTACTTC.

The chain couples TRBV7-2 to TRBJ1-1; 8 bases match TRBD1. CDR1 is SGHTA and CDR2 is FQGNSA in the germline V gene. The V and J ends lost 5 bases and 8 bases, in that order; junction bases with no gene match: 10. The CDR3 has 14 residues. The chain's CDR3 is CASSARQGTREAFF. DNA of the CDR3: TGTGCCAGCAGCGCGCGACAGGGGACGAGAGAAGCTTTCTTT. Full variable domain (rest looked up from reference TRBV7-2 and TRBJ1-1): GAGVSQSPSNKVTEKGKDVELRCDPISGHTALYWYRQSLGQGLEFLIYFQGNSAPDKSGLPSDRFSAERTGGSVSTLTIQRTQQEDSAVYLCASSARQGTREAFFGQGTRLTVV.

The chain is built from TRBV7-9 and TRBJ2-7; the D gene is possibly TRBD1 (6 bases). The CDR3 contains 15 residues. V lost 5 bases and J 3 bases, leaving 17 bases between the germline ends. Germline V CDR1 and CDR2: SEHNR, FQNEAQ (reference sequence). The CDR3 here is CASSLARTGIYEQYF. The CDR3 bases are TGTGCCAGCAGCCTCGCCAGAACAGGGATCTACGAGCAGTACTTC.

The chain couples TRBV6-5 to TRBJ1-5; tentatively, D is TRBD1 (6 bases). In germline, CDR1 is MNHEY, CDR2 SVGAGI. V lost 0 bases to trimming and J lost 3 bases, with 9 bases between them. The CDR3 covers 15 residues. This CDR3 reads CASSYSTGANQPQHF. As DNA, the CDR3 is TGTGCCAGCAGTTACTCGACAGGCGCCAATCAGCCCCAGCATTTT.

The rearrangement links TRBV9 to TRBJ2-5; 11 positions match TRBD1. The CDR3 covers 15 residues. The V gene end was trimmed by 2 bases and the J gene end by 2 bases; junction bases not matched to a gene: 2. CDR1 SGDLS and CDR2 YYNGEE come from the germline V gene. For the CDR3, the DNA is TGTGCCAGCAGCGTGGGGACAGGGGGACAAGAGACCCAGTACTTC. Its translation: CASSVGTGGQETQYF.

The chain employs TRBV5-1 and TRBJ2-1; a weak D match, TRBD1 (7 bases). The CDR3 has 15 amino acids. Looked up from germline, CDR1 is SGHRS and CDR2 is YFSETQ. Trimming removed 3 bases from V and 6 bases from J, with 16 bases in between. The CDR3 nucleotides read TGCGCCAGCAGCTCAGGGGGGCTAGCAGGCAATGAGCAGTTCTTC. Encoded protein: CASSSGGLAGNEQFF.

This rearrangement joins TRBV19 to TRBJ2-5, with D hard to call. Trimming took 5 bases from V and 4 from J, leaving 11 bases between them. The CDR3 has 13 residues. Germline V gene data show CDR1 as LNHDA and CDR2 as SQIVND (reference sequence). CDR3 nucleotide sequence: TGTGCCAGTAGTTTCGGTTGGGGAGAGACCCAGTACTTC. This gives the protein CASSFGWGETQYF.

V is TRBV28 and J is TRBJ2-4; 12 bases agree with TRBD2. This CDR3 is built from 18 residues. Germline trimming cut 6 bases from V and 3 bases from J; bases unmatched to any gene: 12. The germline CDR1 and CDR2 sequences are MDHEN and SYDVKM. CDR3 sequence: CASSRRSLAGGFKNIQYF. The CDR3 DNA follows: TGTGCCAGCAGCCGTCGTTCTCTAGCGGGAGGGTTCAAAAACATTCAGTACTTC.

This sequence joins TRBV7-9 and TRBJ2-2, with D possibly TRBD2 on 6 matching bases. The CDR3 consists of 17 residues. In germline, CDR1 is SEHNR, CDR2 FQNEAQ (reference sequence). The V end lost 0 bases, the J end lost 4 bases, and 15 bases lay between the germline ends. In DNA, the CDR3 is TGTGCCAGCAGCTTAGCGCTCGGAGGGAGCACCACCGGGGAGCTGTTTTTT. It codes for CASSLALGGSTTGELFF.

This chain uses TRBV6-7 with TRBJ1-2, with D perhaps TRBD1 (5 bases). TRBV6-7 is given ORF status, its function remaining uncertain. This CDR3 contains 16 residues. V gave up 0 bases and J gave up 10 bases, with 21 bases separating them. In nucleotides, the CDR3 is TGTGCCAGCAGTTACTCGAGGTCCGAGGGGCTGGCCTCCTACACCTTC. It is translated as CASSYSRSEGLASYTF.

CDR3 sequence reads: CASSIRTGFYEQYF. CDR3 DNA sequence: TGTGCCAGCAGCATACGGACAGGGTTCTACGAGCAGTACTTC. This chain uses TRBV7-8 with TRBJ2-7; 8 bases fit TRBD1. The trim removed 5 bases at V and 3 bases at J, leaving 6 bases unmatched. Germline CDR1 reads SGHVS; CDR2 reads FQNEAQ. This CDR3 spans 14 amino acids.

Only one count was recorded for this clone. The chain carries TRBV7-8 and TRBJ2-1; D gene unclear. V was shortened by 7 bases and J by 2 bases, with 6 bases between the two germline ends. Germline V CDR1 and CDR2: SGHVS, FQNEAQ. This CDR3 region has 12 residues. CDR3: CASTAAYNEQFF. The CDR3, as DNA: TGTGCCAGCACGGCTGCCTACAATGAGCAGTTCTTC.